This entry describes one T cell receptor beta chain. What it recognizes is unknown. This entry is derived from a study of CD8+CD57+ T cells in acquired aplastic anemia. At the level of the study: Quantities of DNA derived from sorted CD4+ and CD8+ cells averaged about 3.2 ug. An average of roughly 10 million reads for CD4+ cells was obtained from healthy donors.

Trimming pared 5 bases from V and 3 bases from J, leaving 8 bases between. Germline CDR1 SNHLY, CDR2 FYNNEI. This CDR3 is 13 amino acids long. Study results and caveats: Simpson's diversity of CD8+ cells was not significantly different in patients compared with controls. Patients and controls shared 25 to 35 CD8+ CDR3 sequences, highly expressed in patients.

Both TCR beta VDJ combination and CDR3 sequence profiling were carried out. Genomic DNA was the template for this profiling. TCRdb called the reads again in MiXCR, with one record for every CDR3 protein. The profile shows more than 100,000 distinct CDR3 sequences, about 48% of them singletons. The specimen was sorted CD4+, CD8+, or CD8+CD57+ T cells (not recorded which) from PBMCs. The chain joins TRBV2 to TRBJ1-5; perhaps TRBD1 as D (6 bases). This sequence was found in a human donor in good health, serving as a control. CDR3: CASSRDTNQPQHF. The CDR3 DNA is TGTGCCAGCAGTCGGGACACCAATCAGCCCCAGCATTTT.